This entry lists 18 T cell receptor beta chains sequenced from one sample in a study of T cell changes during pregnancy in multiple sclerosis. The protocol was immunoSEQ multiplex PCR, while the TCRdb copy is restricted to in-frame clones and leaves out a portion. The sample carries some 32,000 clones, over 75% recorded once. The sample consisted of CD8+ T cells from peripheral blood mononuclear cells, taken in the second trimester of pregnancy. The receptors here all came from a female donor with multiple sclerosis, enrolled in a pregnancy study.

This clone occurred once. V gene TRBV13 combines with J gene TRBJ2-3, with TRBD2 as a possible D gene (6 bases). CDR1 is PRHDT, CDR2 FYEKMQ, per germline (reference sequence). This CDR3 spans 16 amino acids. V shed 6 bases and J shed 2 bases, with 18 bases lying between them. CDR3 sequence: CASSNTQLAPTDTQYF. The CDR3 nucleotides read TGTGCCAGCAGTAATACCCAACTAGCCCCCACAGATACGCAGTATTTT.

The V and J genes are TRBV27 and TRBJ1-2, with D possibly matching TRBD1 (5 bases). Trimming shortened V by 2 bases and J by 8 bases, and 12 bases separated the two germline ends. The germline V gene encodes CDR1 MNHEY and CDR2 SMNVEV (reference sequence). This CDR3 spans 13 amino acids. The CDR3, as DNA: TGTGCCAGCAGTTTACAGGGACTGTACGGCTACACCTTC. Translated: CASSLQGLYGYTF.

V and J are TRBV6-1 and TRBJ2-1, with 9 positions matching TRBD2. CDR1 is MNHNS, CDR2 SASEGT, per germline. The CDR3 loop spans 15 amino acids. V lost 1 base, J lost 8 bases, and 6 bases stayed unmatched. As DNA, the CDR3 is TGTGCCAGCAGTGAAGTGGGCGGGAGGGCCTATGAGCAGTTCTTC. This encodes CASSEVGGRAYEQFF.

The chain joins TRBV9 to TRBJ2-7; D might be TRBD2 (6 bases). The CDR3 contains 14 residues. V gave up 4 bases and J gave up 0 bases, with 11 bases separating them. Germline V gene lookup returns CDR1 SGDLS and CDR2 YYNGEE. The CDR3 loop reads CASSPRLDSYEQYF. The CDR3 DNA reads as TGTGCCAGCAGCCCCAGACTAGACTCCTACGAGCAGTACTTC.

J is TRBJ2-1 and V is TRBV5-1; 10 positions agree with TRBD1. CDR3 length: 15 amino acids. Germline CDR1 is SGHRS and CDR2 is YFSETQ. The ends lost 1 base at V and 7 bases at J; junction bases unmatched: 5. In DNA form, the CDR3 reads TGCGCCAGCAGCTTGATCGGGACAGGGGTAAATGAGCAGTTCTTC. Translated, it gives CASSLIGTGVNEQFF.

V is TRBV10-3 and J is TRBJ1-1, with 10 bases fitting TRBD1. The CDR3 has 14 residues. After removal of 10 bases from V and 2 bases from J, the junction contained 7 bases not matched to a gene. The germline V gene encodes CDR1 ENHRY and CDR2 SYGVKD. Here the CDR3 DNA reads TGTGCCACCCCTGGACAGGGGGATAACACTGAAGCTTTCTTT. It yields the protein CATPGQGDNTEAFF.

J is TRBJ2-7 and V is TRBV7-2; TRBD2 agrees at 12 bases. With 2 bases clipped from V and 4 bases from J, the junction kept 3 bases outside the gene matches. Germline V gives CDR1 SGHTA, CDR2 FQGNSA. The CDR3 is made up of 15 amino acids. CDR3 sequence: CASSLTLAGGYEQYF. The CDR3 DNA follows: TGTGCCAGCAGCTTAACCCTAGCGGGAGGGTACGAGCAGTACTTC.

The rearrangement uses TRBV2 and TRBJ2-5; possible D gene TRBD2, 6 bases. This CDR3 has 14 amino acids. From germline, CDR1 is SNHLY and CDR2 FYNNEI. V was shortened by 10 bases and J by 2 bases, with 17 bases between the two germline ends. The CDR3 protein is CATTEGRTQETQYF. CDR3 sequence (DNA): TGTGCCACGACGGAGGGCAGGACGCAAGAGACCCAGTACTTC.

The rearrangement links TRBV9 to TRBJ2-2, with D unclear. The CDR3 is 12 amino acids. Trimming cost V 4 bases and J 1 base, with 2 bases left between them. In germline, CDR1 is SGDLS, CDR2 YYNGEE. As DNA, the CDR3 is TGTGCCAGCAGCCAGAACACCGGGGAGCTGTTTTTT. Its translation: CASSQNTGELFF.

J is TRBJ1-1 and V is TRBV6-5, with D uncertain. The length of the CDR3 is 14 residues. Between the trimmed V and J ends, which lost 2 bases and 2 bases, there was a span of 9 bases. CDR1 and CDR2 (germline): MNHEY, SVGAGI. The CDR3 loop reads CASSYREGNTEAFF. The DNA of the CDR3 is TGTGCCAGCAGTTACCGGGAGGGTAACACTGAAGCTTTCTTT.

CDR3 residues: CAWNIRGTGNTIYF. In DNA form, the CDR3 reads TGTGCCTGGAATATTCGGGGAACCGGAAACACCATATATTTT. The chain combines TRBV30 with TRBJ1-3; D ambiguous. CDR1 is GTSNPN, CDR2 SVGIG, per germline (reference sequence). V was cut by 4 bases and J by 4 bases, with 14 bases left in between. The CDR3 totals 14 residues.

The J gene is TRBJ2-1, the V gene TRBV9; the D is unclear. V lost 4 bases and J lost 7, with 3 bases in between. The CDR3 loop spans 10 amino acids. CDR1 and CDR2 (germline): SGDLS, YYNGEE. The CDR3 nucleotides are TGTGCCAGCAGCCTAAATGAGCAGTTCTTC. Translating it yields CASSLNEQFF. The full variable domain, its missing parts supplied by reference TRBV9 and TRBJ2-1, is DSGVTQTPKHLITATGQRVTLRCSPRSGDLSVYWYQQSLDQGLQFLIQYYNGEERAKGNILERFSAQQFPDLHSELNLSSLELGDSALYFCASSLNEQFFGPGTRLTVL.

V usage is TRBV9 and J usage is TRBJ2-5; 10 bases fit TRBD2. Germline V lookup: CDR1 SGDLS, CDR2 YYNGEE. Germline trimming cut 0 bases from V and 4 bases from J; bases unmatched to any gene: 6. This CDR3 is built from 16 residues. DNA of the CDR3: TGTGCCAGCAGCGTAGTTCTAGCGGGAGAACCAGAGACCCAGTACTTC. Translating gives CASSVVLAGEPETQYF.

The genes are TRBV7-9 and TRBJ2-1, with 10 positions matching TRBD1. The CDR3 runs 15 residues. V lost 4 bases to trimming and J lost 7 bases; unmatched junction nucleotides: 7. Per the germline V gene, CDR1 is SEHNR and CDR2 is FQNEAQ (reference sequence). CDR3 in DNA: TGTGCCAGCAGCTCGACAGGGGGCCGGGGGAATGAGCAGTTCTTC. This sequence encodes CASSSTGGRGNEQFF.

A few counts support this clone. The chain links TRBV9 to TRBJ2-3; the D is unclear. This CDR3 region has 15 residues. Trimming stripped 0 bases from V and 1 base from J, with 9 bases between. Per germline, CDR1 SGDLS and CDR2 YYNGEE. The CDR3 DNA sequence: TGTGCCAGCAGCGTAGCTGCGGCAGGCACAGATACGCAGTATTTT. Amino acid sequence: CASSVAAAGTDTQYF.

The chain carries TRBV4-3 and TRBJ1-1; a possible D gene is TRBD1 (6 bases). Germline loops: CDR1 LGHNA, CDR2 YSLEER. The V and J ends lost 4 bases and 10 bases respectively, with 19 bases between them. The CDR3 has 14 residues. The DNA for the CDR3 is TGCGCCAGCAGCCGATCAATAGGACAGAGGGGAGCTTTCTTT. It is translated as CASSRSIGQRGAFF.

The chain recombines TRBV30 with TRBJ2-2, with 9 bases lining up with TRBD1. V lost 3 bases, J lost 3 bases, and 5 bases stayed unmatched. CDR1 and CDR2 (germline): GTSNPN, SVGIG (reference sequence). The CDR3 spans 15 residues. The CDR3 DNA reads TGTGCCTGGAGCGTGGACAGGGGTTACACCGGGGAGCTGTTTTTT. This gives the protein CAWSVDRGYTGELFF.

The chain recombines TRBV6-5 with TRBJ2-7; possible D gene TRBD2, 5 bases. The CDR3 length is 12 residues. Trimming pared 8 bases from V and 3 bases from J, leaving 11 bases between. Germline assignment: CDR1 MNHEY and CDR2 SVGAGI. CDR3 sequence: CASGSLFYEQYF. CDR3 DNA: TGTGCCAGCGGGAGCCTCTTCTACGAGCAGTACTTC.